One and the same sample provided the 12 T cell receptor beta chains below, sequenced in a study of blood T cells in healthy people across ages. Sample-barcoded 5' priming and a J-beta primer mix drove a second PCR of roughly 6 to 12 cycles. Each CDR3 protein gets one entry after TCRdb re-called the 5' RACE reads with MiXCR. The sample holds roughly 1.5 million distinct CDR3 sequences, approximately 43% seen once. Sequencing used blood. These receptors all come from a young woman in good health.

This chain uses TRBV19 with TRBJ1-1; TRBD1 aligns across 7 bases. CDR3 length: 13 residues. CDR1 is LNHDA and CDR2 is SQIVND in the germline V gene (reference sequence). Trimming cost V 5 bases and J 3 bases; bases outside gene matches: 3. CDR3 loop: CASSGTVDTEAFF. The CDR3 coding sequence is TGTGCCAGTAGTGGGACAGTAGACACTGAAGCTTTCTTT. The complete variable domain, with remaining parts taken from reference TRBV19 and TRBJ1-1, reads DGGITQSPKYLFRKEGQNVTLSCEQNLNHDAMYWYRQDPGQGLRLIYYSQIVNDFQKGDIAEGYSVSREKKESFPLTVTSAQKNPTAFYLCASSGTVDTEAFFGQGTRLTVV.

This clonotype was seen at least ten times. A much larger clone differs from this one at a single base, so this may be a read error. This rearrangement joins TRBV2 to TRBJ2-5; no firm D call. Trimming removed 3 bases at V and 0 bases at J, with 2 bases between. The CDR3 spans 12 residues. Germline loops: CDR1 SNHLY, CDR2 FYNNEI. CDR3 sequence reads: CASSDHQETQYF. As DNA, the CDR3 is TGTGCCAGCAGTGACCACCAAGAGACCCAGTACTTC.

V is TRBV7-2 and J is TRBJ1-2, with 10 bases fitting TRBD1. After removal of 5 bases from V and 5 bases from J, the junction contained 8 bases not matched to a gene. Per the germline V gene, CDR1 is SGHTA and CDR2 is FQGNSA. The CDR3 spans 15 residues. The CDR3 region is CASSRQGAVEYGYTF. The CDR3 nucleotides read TGTGCCAGCAGCAGACAGGGGGCTGTCGAATATGGCTACACCTTC.

This clonotype was picked up a small number of times. V gene TRBV4-3 combines with J gene TRBJ2-3, with D unclear. V was trimmed by 2 bases and J by 2 bases, leaving 11 bases between them. The CDR3 spans 15 residues. Germline assignment: CDR1 LGHNA and CDR2 YSLEER. The CDR3 sequence: CASSQLWHSTDTQYF. The CDR3 DNA is TGCGCCAGCAGCCAACTCTGGCACTCCACAGATACGCAGTATTTT.

This chain links TRBV20-1 with TRBJ2-3; 11 nucleotides match TRBD2. Trimming took 6 bases from V and 3 from J; bases not matched to a gene: 8. The CDR3 extends over 15 amino acids. CDR1 DFQATT and CDR2 SNEGSKA come from the germline V gene (reference sequence). CDR3 sequence (DNA): TGCAGTGCCGCGATAGCGGGGGGGGTGACAGATACGCAGTATTTT. Residues: CSAAIAGGVTDTQYF.

The V call is TRBV3-1, the J call TRBJ1-2; D uncertain. The CDR3 length is 12 residues. Trimming took 3 bases from V and 6 from J, leaving 8 bases between them. CDR1 and CDR2 from the germline V gene are LGHDT and YNNKEL (reference sequence). CDR3 DNA sequence: TGTGCCAGCAGCCAGGCAGACGATGGCTACACCTTC. Its translation is CASSQADDGYTF.

J is TRBJ2-3 and V is TRBV7-6; D tentatively reads TRBD1 or TRBD2 (5 bases each). The CDR3 loop spans 15 amino acids. V was clipped by 4 bases and J by 1 base, with 12 bases between them. The germline gives CDR1 SGHVS, CDR2 FNYEAQ. Here the CDR3 reads CASSYSMGGTDTQYF. DNA for the CDR3: TGTGCCAGCAGCTACTCGATGGGGGGCACAGATACGCAGTATTTT.

The genes are TRBV29-1 and TRBJ2-4, with 11 nucleotides matching TRBD2. The germline V gene has CDR1 SQVTM and CDR2 ANQGSEA. The CDR3 contains 15 residues. Losses at the gene ends were 3 bases for V and 13 bases for J; bases not matched to a gene: 14. This chain's CDR3 is CSVEGVAGGPYGQYF. The CDR3 nucleotides read TGCAGCGTTGAGGGGGTAGCGGGGGGGCCCTACGGGCAGTACTTC.

This clonotype has a count of ten or more. The chain employs TRBV9 and TRBJ1-2, with D perhaps matching TRBD1 (5 bases). The V end was cut by 1 base, the J end by 2 bases, with 12 bases between. In germline, CDR1 is SGDLS, CDR2 YYNGEE. The CDR3 totals 15 residues. The CDR3 bases are TGTGCCAGCAGCGTATCATCGGACACAAACTATGGCTACACCTTC. Amino acids: CASSVSSDTNYGYTF.

This rearrangement joins TRBV29-1 to TRBJ1-3; D unclear. V was trimmed by 4 bases and J by 0 bases, leaving 10 bases between them. The germline V gene encodes CDR1 SQVTM and CDR2 ANQGSEA. The length of the CDR3 is 14 residues. The CDR3 protein is CSVGLRASGNTIYF. CDR3 sequence (DNA): TGCAGCGTTGGCTTAAGGGCCTCTGGAAACACCATATATTTT.

This clonotype turned up a few times. The chain carries TRBV2 and TRBJ1-5; D gene uncertain. V lost 3 bases and J 3 bases, leaving 6 bases between the germline ends. Germline V gene data show CDR1 as SNHLY and CDR2 as FYNNEI. The CDR3 runs 13 residues. The DNA of the CDR3 is TGTGCCAGCAGTGATGACTTCAATCAGCCCCAGCATTTT. Its protein is CASSDDFNQPQHF.

The chain joins TRBV7-2 to TRBJ2-1; D might be TRBD1 or TRBD2, each matching 6 bases. In germline, CDR1 is SGHTA, CDR2 FQGNSA. This CDR3 spans 14 amino acids. Trimming removed 6 bases from V and 9 bases from J, with 18 bases in between. The CDR3 coding sequence is TGTGCCAGCAGACCTATCGGGGGCGGACGTGAGCAGTTCTTC. Its protein is CASRPIGGGREQFF.